These 16 T cell receptor beta chains originate from one sample sequenced in a study of T cells in Graves' hyperthyroidism and ophthalmopathy (dated by TCRdb to about 2019). Library preparation employed multiplex PCR. The data were produced on an Illumina HiSeq 2000. TCR beta CDR3 regions were amplified from RNA transcripts. For the first round of RT-PCR on the TCR CDR3, the HTBI primer set was used together with the Qiagen OneStep RT-PCR kit. The raw public data were reprocessed by TCRdb itself: fastp quality trimming at Q25, MiXCR clonotype calling, in-frame beta chains only. Each entry is one CDR3 protein sequence, shown with its most common DNA and genes. This sample holds 340,000 or so distinct CDR3 sequences; roughly 18% were observed only once. In total, the top ten clones hold less than 65% of the sample. Specimen: blood. Every receptor here comes from a woman in her forties or fifties with Graves' hyperthyroidism.

This clonotype was seen many times. This chain joins TRBV12-3 or TRBV12-4 and TRBJ2-7, with 10 bases aligning to TRBD1. The CDR3 runs 13 residues. V dropped 5 bases and J dropped 4; count of bases not matched to a gene: 2. The chain's CDR3 is CASSGDRGYEQYF. DNA of the CDR3: TGTGCCAGCAGTGGGGACAGGGGATACGAGCAGTACTTC.

This clonotype has ten or more counts. The chain recombines TRBV29-1 with TRBJ2-7; a possible D gene is TRBD1 (5 bases). The V gene's germline CDR1 is SQVTM and CDR2 ANQGSEA. The CDR3 is 13 amino acids. V was cut by 0 bases and J by 5 bases, with 11 bases left in between. DNA for the CDR3: TGCAGCGTTGAAGATTGGCAGGGAAACGAGCAGTACTTC. Translated: CSVEDWQGNEQYF.

The table lists this clonotype with a few counts. CDR3 in DNA: TGTGCCATCAGTGACACGACAGGGAAACATGGCTACACCTTC. It translates to CAISDTTGKHGYTF. This chain uses TRBV10-3 with TRBJ1-2, with 7 bases lining up with TRBD1. V dropped 3 bases and J dropped 6; count of bases not matched to a gene: 7. Germline values: CDR1 ENHRY, CDR2 SYGVKD. There are 14 residues in the CDR3.

The J gene is TRBJ2-1, the V gene TRBV19; D not certain. The ends were cut back, 10 bases at V and 5 bases at J, with 18 bases in the middle. Germline V lookup: CDR1 LNHDA, CDR2 SQIVND (reference sequence). The CDR3 loop spans 14 amino acids. The CDR3 sequence: CATRSEWRNNEQFF. The DNA for the CDR3 is TGTGCCACCCGATCGGAATGGCGGAACAATGAGCAGTTCTTC.

The chain is built from TRBV30 and TRBJ1-2; perhaps TRBD1 as D (5 bases). The germline CDR1 and CDR2 sequences are GTSNPN and SVGIG (reference sequence). Between the trimmed V and J ends, which lost 1 base and 2 bases, there was a span of 8 bases. The CDR3 consists of 13 residues. In nucleotides, the CDR3 is TGTGCCTGGAGTGACGGGGACAACTATGGCTACACCTTC. Translation gives CAWSDGDNYGYTF.

This clonotype occurred many times. The chain is built from TRBV20-1 and TRBJ2-1; D might be TRBD1 or TRBD2, each matching 5 bases. The CDR3 is 12 amino acids. CDR1 is DFQATT and CDR2 is SNEGSKA in the germline V gene (reference sequence). The CDR3 reads CSGADSGNEQFF. CDR3 nucleotides: TGCAGCGGGGCGGATAGTGGAAATGAGCAGTTCTTC.

This clonotype was seen more than once but under ten times. Possible read error: a much larger clone is one base away. V usage is TRBV27 and J usage is TRBJ1-1; tentative D call: TRBD1 (6 bases). This CDR3 comprises 13 residues. Germline V gene lookup returns CDR1 MNHEY and CDR2 SMNVEV (reference sequence). For the CDR3, the DNA is TGTGCCAGCAGTTTTAACAGGGACACTGAAGCTCTCTTT. Translated, it gives CASSFNRDTEALF.

This chain connects TRBV20-1 to TRBJ1-6; possibly TRBD1 for D (6 bases). Germline V gene sequence: CDR1 DFQATT, CDR2 SNEGSKA (reference sequence). CDR3 length: 17 residues. Between the trimmed V and J ends, which lost 4 bases and 9 bases, there was a span of 25 bases. Here the CDR3 reads CSAKRGQIGAGGSPLHF. DNA for the CDR3: TGCAGTGCTAAACGCGGACAGATTGGGGCGGGAGGTTCACCCCTCCACTTT.

At least ten counts were recorded for this clonotype. J is TRBJ2-1 and V is TRBV11-2, with 7 bases aligning to TRBD2. Germline CDR1 SGHAT, CDR2 FQNNGV. Trimming cost V 6 bases and J 2 bases; bases outside gene matches: 7. This CDR3 contains 15 residues. Here the CDR3 DNA reads TGTGCCAGCAGACAAGCGGGGCCTGCCTACAATGAGCAGTTCTTC. This encodes CASRQAGPAYNEQFF.

This clonotype appeared many times. The rearrangement uses TRBV11-2 and TRBJ1-5; D possibly corresponds to TRBD1 (5 bases). The CDR3 runs 14 residues. V was clipped by 1 base and J by 1 base, with 5 bases between them. The V gene's germline CDR1 is SGHAT and CDR2 FQNNGV. The CDR3 sequence: CASSLGQSNQPQHF. CDR3 coding DNA: TGTGCCAGCAGCTTAGGACAGAGCAATCAGCCCCAGCATTTT.

This rearrangement joins TRBV28 to TRBJ2-7, with D maybe TRBD2 (6 bases). Trimming stripped 5 bases from V and 2 bases from J, with 13 bases between. Per germline, CDR1 MDHEN and CDR2 SYDVKM. The CDR3 runs to 14 residues. CDR3: CASSPGVVAYEQYF. CDR3 in DNA: TGTGCCAGCAGTCCGGGGGTGGTGGCCTACGAGCAGTACTTC.

There are many counts of this clonotype. The chain recombines TRBV6-1 with TRBJ1-6; D unclear. The CDR3 is 13 amino acids. With 10 bases removed from V and 3 bases from J, the gap between germline ends came to 10 bases. Germline V lookup: CDR1 MNHNS, CDR2 SASEGT. Written as DNA, the CDR3 is TGTGCCACCCTGTCAAACTATAATTCACCCCTCCACTTT. Translating it yields CATLSNYNSPLHF.

The chain uses TRBV20-1 and TRBJ2-7, with 8 bases that match TRBD2. The CDR3 has 15 residues. CDR1 is DFQATT and CDR2 is SNEGSKA in the germline V gene (reference sequence). J lost 5 bases, V lost 0 bases, and 9 bases had no gene match. In DNA form, the CDR3 reads TGCAGTGCTAGAGACTTCAGCGGGAGTCTTGACGAGCAGTACTTC. Amino acid sequence: CSARDFSGSLDEQYF.

This chain uses TRBV6-4 with TRBJ2-2; TRBD2 matches at 7 bases. V lost 6 bases and J lost 6; bases outside the gene matches: 13. The CDR3 extends over 16 amino acids. Germline loops: CDR1 MRHNA, CDR2 SNTAGT. The CDR3, as DNA: TGTGCCAGCAGCTCGAAGGCCGGCCGGGGGGCCGGGGAGCTGTTTTTT. Encoded protein: CASSSKAGRGAGELFF.

This sequence joins TRBV5-8 and TRBJ2-5; the match to TRBD2 covers 7 bases. CDR3 size: 16 residues. The germline CDR1 and CDR2 sequences are SGHTS and YDEGEE. V lost 6 bases, J lost 2 bases, and 13 bases stayed unmatched. The CDR3 loop is CASTEGGGPPQETQYF. The CDR3 bases are TGTGCCAGCACCGAGGGCGGGGGACCCCCTCAAGAGACCCAGTACTTC. The whole variable domain, filled in from reference TRBV5-8 and TRBJ2-5, reads EAGVTQSPTHLIKTRGQQATLRCSPISGHTSVYWYQQALGLGLQFLLWYDEGEERNRGNFPPRFSGRQFPNYSSELNVNALELEDSALYLCASTEGGGPPQETQYFGPGTRLLVL.

This clonotype appeared a few times. This rearrangement joins TRBV29-1 to TRBJ2-5; 7 bases line up with TRBD2. The CDR3 consists of 16 residues. V trimming: 0 bases; J trimming: 1 base; junction bases outside the gene matches: 8. Germline CDR1 is SQVTM and CDR2 is ANQGSEA. The CDR3 sequence is CSVEDRLAATQETQYF. CDR3 DNA: TGCAGCGTTGAAGATCGCCTAGCGGCCACCCAAGAGACCCAGTACTTC. The whole variable domain, remainder taken from reference TRBV29-1 and TRBJ2-5, is SAVISQKPSRDICQRGTSLTIQCQVDSQVTMMFWYRQQPGQSLTLIATANQGSEATYESGFVIDKFPISRPNLTFSTLTVSNMSPEDSSIYLCSVEDRLAATQETQYFGPGTRLLVL.